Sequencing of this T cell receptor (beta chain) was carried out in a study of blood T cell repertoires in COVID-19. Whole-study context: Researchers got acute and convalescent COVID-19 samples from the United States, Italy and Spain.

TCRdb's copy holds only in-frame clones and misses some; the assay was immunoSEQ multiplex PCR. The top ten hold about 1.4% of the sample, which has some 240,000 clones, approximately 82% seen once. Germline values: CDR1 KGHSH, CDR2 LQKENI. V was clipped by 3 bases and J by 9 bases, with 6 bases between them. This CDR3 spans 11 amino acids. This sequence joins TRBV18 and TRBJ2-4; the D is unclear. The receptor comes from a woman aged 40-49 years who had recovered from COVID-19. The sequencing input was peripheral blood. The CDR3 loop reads CASSPPGIQYF. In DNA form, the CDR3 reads TGTGCCAGCTCACCGCCGGGCATTCAGTACTTC.